These 8 T cell receptor beta chains originate from one sample sequenced in a study of early T cells in non-severe SARS-CoV-2 infection. TCRdb redid the calling of the 5' RACE reads with MiXCR, one entry per CDR3 protein. The table shows roughly 57,000 distinct CDR3 sequences, with roughly an eighth occurring only once. Sequencing used whole blood. These receptors came from an adult who was a healthcare worker with PCR-confirmed SARS-CoV-2 infection or an uninfected control (not recorded which).

The chain couples TRBV19 to TRBJ1-2, with 10 bases matching TRBD1. The CDR3 covers 17 residues. V was pared by 1 base and J by 3 bases, with 8 bases of the junction left unmatched. Germline values: CDR1 LNHDA, CDR2 SQIVND (reference sequence). The CDR3 reads CASSIARQGALYYGYTF. In nucleotides, the CDR3 is TGTGCCAGTAGTATAGCCCGACAGGGGGCCCTCTACTATGGCTACACCTTC.

This clonotype has a count of ten or more. This chain links TRBV11-2 with TRBJ2-3; D is perhaps TRBD2 (7 bases). Trimming shortened V by 2 bases and J by 2 bases, and 11 bases separated the two germline ends. The length of the CDR3 is 15 residues. CDR1 and CDR2 from the germline V gene are SGHAT and FQNNGV. For the CDR3, the DNA is TGTGCCAGCAGCTTAATTCGGGGGGCCACAGATACGCAGTATTTT. As protein: CASSLIRGATDTQYF.

The sample holds a few counts of this clonotype. V and J are TRBV4-1 and TRBJ2-1, with 12 bases lining up with TRBD2. The CDR3 spans 16 residues. The V segment lost 0 bases and the J segment 15 bases; nucleotides outside the gene matches: 12. Germline loops: CDR1 MGHRA, CDR2 YSYEKL. As DNA, the CDR3 is TGCGCCAGCAGCCAAGAGAGCCAACTAGCGGGGGGCCGTAGGTTCTTC. Its protein product is CASSQESQLAGGRRFF.

The sample holds a few counts of this clonotype. The chain combines TRBV30 with TRBJ1-1; maybe TRBD1 (5 bases). V lost 0 bases to trimming and J lost 4 bases, with 9 bases between them. The germline gives CDR1 GTSNPN, CDR2 SVGIG (reference sequence). The CDR3 is made up of 13 amino acids. CDR3 in amino acids: CAWSVGEATEAFF. The DNA for the CDR3 is TGTGCCTGGAGTGTAGGGGAGGCCACTGAAGCTTTCTTT.

The chain links TRBV5-5 to TRBJ2-1; 7 bases align to TRBD1. Trimming removed 4 bases from V and 1 base from J; junction bases left unmatched: 5. The CDR3 runs to 15 residues. Germline lookup yields CDR1 SGHKS and CDR2 YYEKEE (reference sequence). The CDR3 coding sequence is TGTGCCAGCAGCGAAAGGGGGCAATCCTACAATGAGCAGTTCTTC. Amino acid sequence: CASSERGQSYNEQFF.

The V gene is TRBV5-1, the J gene TRBJ1-5; D unresolved. The CDR3 totals 15 residues. Germline assignment: CDR1 SGHRS and CDR2 YFSETQ. V was trimmed by 4 bases and J by 0 bases, leaving 11 bases between them. CDR3 nucleotides: TGCGCCAGCAGCCTTGACGGTCCTAGCAATCAGCCCCAGCATTTT. Residues: CASSLDGPSNQPQHF.

The CDR3 here is CASSPRTAGGEAFF. CDR3 sequence (DNA): TGTGCCAGCTCCCCCCGGACAGCGGGGGGTGAAGCTTTCTTT. The chain joins TRBV18 to TRBJ1-1; D perhaps matches TRBD1 (6 bases). Trimming stripped 6 bases from V and 7 bases from J, with 18 bases between. This CDR3 is built from 14 residues. The V gene's germline CDR1 is KGHSH and CDR2 LQKENI.

This clonotype was recorded a few times. The rearrangement uses TRBV14 and TRBJ2-1; D gene ambiguous. Deletions cut 1 base from V and 8 bases from J, with 18 bases between. Germline V lookup: CDR1 SGHDN, CDR2 FVKESK. The CDR3 extends over 16 amino acids. Written as DNA, the CDR3 is TGTGCCAGCAGCCAAGTGCGCACCCAAAATCGCGATGAGCAGTTCTTC. As protein: CASSQVRTQNRDEQFF.